These 27 T cell receptor beta chains were all obtained from the same sample, sequenced in a study of blood T cell repertoires in COVID-19. Method: immunoSEQ multiplex PCR; TCRdb's copy keeps in-frame clones and lacks some. The sample records about 98,000 clones, less than 85% being singletons. Sequencing was done on a sample of peripheral blood. The source is an older man with active or convalescent COVID-19.

V and J are TRBV6-5 and TRBJ1-1; D remains ambiguous. The CDR3 is 14 amino acids. Per germline, CDR1 MNHEY and CDR2 SVGAGI. V was pared by 5 bases and J by 5 bases, with 15 bases between. The DNA for the CDR3 is TGTGCCAGCAGTCCTCTAGAACGGGTGACTGAAGCTTTCTTT. Protein product: CASSPLERVTEAFF.

This chain connects TRBV27 to TRBJ2-5; 7 nucleotides agree with TRBD2. With 7 bases clipped from V and 5 bases from J, the junction kept 10 bases outside the gene matches. Germline CDR1 is MNHEY and CDR2 is SMNVEV (reference sequence). This CDR3 has 14 amino acids. This chain's CDR3 is CASKPWEGLETQYF. Written as DNA, the CDR3 is TGTGCCAGCAAACCCTGGGAGGGGTTGGAGACCCAGTACTTC.

The J gene is TRBJ1-1, the V gene TRBV6-6, with a tentative D call TRBD1 (5 bases). Germline-derived CDR1 and CDR2 are MNHNY and SVGAGI (reference sequence). This CDR3 region has 13 residues. The V end lost 7 bases, the J end lost 3 bases, and 12 bases lay between the germline ends. The CDR3 region is CASNRGRDTEAFF. CDR3 DNA sequence: TGTGCCAGCAATCGGGGGAGGGACACTGAAGCTTTCTTT.

This chain links TRBV19 with TRBJ2-3, with a weak D call TRBD2 (6 bases). The CDR3 is 14 amino acids. Trimming shortened V by 7 bases and J by 4 bases, and 15 bases separated the two germline ends. Germline CDR1 is LNHDA and CDR2 is SQIVND (reference sequence). This CDR3 reads CASMARRGADTQYF. The CDR3 coding sequence is TGTGCCAGTATGGCAAGGCGGGGCGCAGATACGCAGTATTTT.

This clone was counted only a few times. The V and J genes are TRBV19 and TRBJ1-2, with D uncertain. The CDR3 runs to 16 residues. Germline V gives CDR1 LNHDA, CDR2 SQIVND (reference sequence). The V end lost 5 bases, the J end lost 2 bases, and 18 bases lay between the germline ends. Here the CDR3 reads CASSATGEISNYGYTF. CDR3 in DNA: TGTGCCAGTAGTGCCACCGGGGAAATCTCAAACTATGGCTACACCTTC. The full variable domain, its missing parts supplied by reference TRBV19 and TRBJ1-2, is DGGITQSPKYLFRKEGQNVTLSCEQNLNHDAMYWYRQDPGQGLRLIYYSQIVNDFQKGDIAEGYSVSREKKESFPLTVTSAQKNPTAFYLCASSATGEISNYGYTFGSGTRLTVV.

The chain carries TRBV2 and TRBJ2-7; a weak D match, TRBD2 (5 bases). CDR1 SNHLY and CDR2 FYNNEI come from the germline V gene. The V and J ends lost 4 bases and 9 bases respectively, with 13 bases between them. The CDR3 loop spans 12 amino acids. The DNA of the CDR3 is TGTGCCAGCAGTGTGACCCCTAGCCGGCAGTACTTC. Translated: CASSVTPSRQYF.

The gene calls are TRBV3-1 (or the pseudogene TRBV3-2) and TRBJ1-6, with D perhaps TRBD1 (5 bases). Looked up from germline, CDR1 is LGHDT and CDR2 is YNNKEL (reference sequence). V was pared by 1 base and J by 8 bases, with 12 bases between. The CDR3 is 15 amino acids. DNA for the CDR3: TGTGCCAGCAGCCAAGGGGGCCTCGGGTATTCACCCCTCCACTTT. Translated, it gives CASSQGGLGYSPLHF.

The CDR3 DNA reads TGTGCCAGCAGTCCGTTAACTCTTAGCTCCTACAATGAGCAGTTCTTC. Protein: CASSPLTLSSYNEQFF. V gene TRBV27 combines with J gene TRBJ2-1; D is undetermined. Trimming took 5 bases from V and 0 from J, leaving 14 bases between them. Germline CDR1 and CDR2: MNHEY and SMNVEV (reference sequence). This CDR3 is built from 16 residues.

This clone turned up a few times. The V call is TRBV6-1, the J call TRBJ1-5, with unresolved D. The V gene's germline CDR1 is MNHNS and CDR2 SASEGT. Deletions cut 4 bases from V and 2 bases from J, with 15 bases between. The CDR3 length is 16 residues. CDR3 protein: CASSVRGGHGNQPQHF. Here the CDR3 DNA reads TGTGCCAGCAGTGTTCGTGGCGGGCATGGCAATCAGCCCCAGCATTTT.

The chain uses TRBV3-1 (or the pseudogene TRBV3-2) and TRBJ2-7, with 7 nucleotides matching TRBD2. The CDR3 sequence is 14 residues long. Trimming cost V 1 base and J 2 bases; bases outside gene matches: 2. Germline lookup yields CDR1 LGHDT and CDR2 YNNKEL (reference sequence). CDR3 coding DNA: TGTGCCAGCAGCCAAGGGGCGGGGGCCTACGAGCAGTACTTC. Its protein product is CASSQGAGAYEQYF.

J is TRBJ2-7 and V is TRBV30; the D gene is possibly TRBD2 (6 bases). CDR1 GTSNPN and CDR2 SVGIG come from the germline V gene (reference sequence). This CDR3 spans 11 amino acids. V lost 4 bases and J lost 6, with 10 bases in between. In DNA, the CDR3 is TGTGCCTGGACCCGTAGCGGCGAGCAGTACTTC. Protein sequence: CAWTRSGEQYF.

The chain is built from TRBV5-4 and TRBJ2-7; 8 bases match TRBD1. Losses at the gene ends were 3 bases for V and 1 base for J; bases not matched to a gene: 6. Germline V CDR1 and CDR2: SGHNT, YYREEE (reference sequence). The CDR3 totals 15 residues. CDR3 nucleotide sequence: TGTGCCAGCAGCTCCCAGACAGGGGAGTCCTACGAGCAGTACTTC. It translates to CASSSQTGESYEQYF. The full variable domain, rest sourced from reference TRBV5-4 and TRBJ2-7, is ETGVTQSPTHLIKTRGQQVTLRCSSQSGHNTVSWYQQALGQGPQFIFQYYREEENGRGNFPPRFSGLQFPNYSSELNVNALELDDSALYLCASSSQTGESYEQYFGPGTRLTVT.

This clone came up a few times. The chain employs TRBV6-2 or TRBV6-3 and TRBJ1-1; D ambiguous. Germline V CDR1 and CDR2: MNHEY, SVGEGT. This CDR3 region has 13 residues. The V and J ends lost 5 bases and 2 bases respectively, with 9 bases between them. The CDR3 is CASSTRANTEAFF. In DNA form, the CDR3 reads TGTGCCAGCAGTACCCGAGCTAACACTGAAGCTTTCTTT.

The chain has TRBV6-5 and TRBJ2-3; 9 bases agree with TRBD1. J lost 8 bases, V lost 2 bases, and 11 bases had no gene match. Germline V gene sequence: CDR1 MNHEY, CDR2 SVGAGI. CDR3 size: 16 residues. CDR3 amino acids: CASSYTIGTGKSTQYF. The DNA of the CDR3 is TGTGCCAGCAGTTACACAATTGGGACAGGGAAAAGTACGCAGTATTTT.

This chain uses TRBV3-1 (or the pseudogene TRBV3-2) with TRBJ2-3; 8 bases match TRBD2. V gave up 0 bases and J gave up 1 base; unmatched junction bases: 6. Germline values: CDR1 LGHDT, CDR2 YNNKEL (reference sequence). The CDR3 loop spans 17 amino acids. In nucleotides, the CDR3 is TGTGCCAGCAGCCAAGATCTCAGCGGGGGTGGCACAGATACGCAGTATTTT. Amino acid sequence: CASSQDLSGGGTDTQYF.

The J gene is TRBJ2-3, the V gene TRBV13; 7 bases line up with TRBD2. After removal of 3 bases from V and 1 base from J, the junction contained 4 bases not matched to a gene. Germline V gene lookup returns CDR1 PRHDT and CDR2 FYEKMQ (reference sequence). The CDR3 loop spans 15 amino acids. The CDR3 reads CASSFGGGGTDTQYF. The CDR3 DNA reads TGTGCCAGCAGCTTTGGTGGGGGGGGCACAGATACGCAGTATTTT.

The rearrangement uses TRBV28 and TRBJ2-7; TRBD1 aligns across 9 bases. V was clipped by 4 bases and J by 5 bases; unmatched bases: 12. Germline V gene lookup returns CDR1 MDHEN and CDR2 SYDVKM. The CDR3 runs 16 residues. The CDR3 spells CASSSWGADRGNEQYF. The CDR3 nucleotides are TGTGCCAGCAGTTCCTGGGGCGCGGACAGGGGCAACGAGCAGTACTTC.

This clone was recorded a few times. The chain carries TRBV6-4 and TRBJ2-7; the D gene is possibly TRBD1 (6 bases). Germline CDR1 is MRHNA and CDR2 is SNTAGT. V was cut by 10 bases and J by 6 bases, with 22 bases left in between. CDR3 length equals 14 residues. The CDR3 coding sequence is TGTGCCACCCCGGCCAGGGGACCCAACTGCGAGCAGTACTTC. Translation gives CATPARGPNCEQYF.

The chain couples TRBV19 to TRBJ1-5; unclear D gene. Germline CDR1 reads LNHDA; CDR2 reads SQIVND (reference sequence). V lost 6 bases, J lost 0 bases, and 9 bases lay in between. The CDR3 is 14 amino acids. CDR3 in DNA: TGTGCCAGTAGCGCGATATATAGCAATCAGCCCCAGCATTTT. Protein product: CASSAIYSNQPQHF. The full variable domain, with the rest looked up from reference TRBV19 and TRBJ1-5, is DGGITQSPKYLFRKEGQNVTLSCEQNLNHDAMYWYRQDPGQGLRLIYYSQIVNDFQKGDIAEGYSVSREKKESFPLTVTSAQKNPTAFYLCASSAIYSNQPQHFGDGTRLSIL.

The chain carries TRBV10-1 and TRBJ2-5, with D possibly TRBD1 on 5 matching bases. The CDR3 spans 17 residues. Germline CDR1 reads WNHNN; CDR2 reads SYGVQD (reference sequence). V was clipped by 3 bases and J by 2 bases, with 19 bases between them. The DNA of the CDR3 is TGCGCCAGCAGTGAAGGGTATCGAGACAGCCGACAAGAGACCCAGTACTTC. Its translation is CASSEGYRDSRQETQYF.

With regard to this clone: A read error may produce the germline difference seen at one junction end. V gene TRBV7-7 combines with J gene TRBJ2-7, with D perhaps TRBD1 (6 bases). Germline CDR1 reads SSHAT; CDR2 reads FNYEAQ (reference sequence). The CDR3 has 13 residues. Here the CDR3 reads CASSHGQPYEQYF. DNA for the CDR3: TGTGCTAGCAGCCATGGACAGCCCTACGAGCAGTACTTC.

V is TRBV12-3 or TRBV12-4 and J is TRBJ1-2, with D unclear. CDR3 length: 13 residues. Trimming took 5 bases from V and 1 from J, leaving 8 bases between them. CDR3 bases: TGTGCCAGCAGTCCTACCAATAACTATGGCTACACCTTC. Residues: CASSPTNNYGYTF.

The V gene is TRBV5-1, the J gene TRBJ1-1; 10 bases agree with TRBD1. The CDR3 is made up of 15 amino acids. Per germline, CDR1 SGHRS and CDR2 YFSETQ. V shed 4 bases, J shed 4 bases, and the junction held 7 bases outside the gene matches. This chain's CDR3 is CASSIRQGAGTEAFF. The CDR3 nucleotides are TGCGCCAGCAGCATCCGACAGGGGGCTGGCACTGAAGCTTTCTTT. The variable domain in full, with the rest retrieved from reference TRBV5-1 and TRBJ1-1, is KAGVTQTPRYLIKTRGQQVTLSCSPISGHRSVSWYQQTPGQGLQFLFEYFSETQRNKGNFPGRFSGRQFSNSRSEMNVSTLELGDSALYLCASSIRQGAGTEAFFGQGTRLTVV.

The chain carries TRBV9 and TRBJ2-3, with 14 bases that match TRBD2. V gave up 2 bases and J gave up 2 bases; unmatched junction bases: 13. CDR3 length: 20 residues. Looked up from germline, CDR1 is SGDLS and CDR2 is YYNGEE. CDR3 region: CASSVNPGLAGELFTDTQYF. CDR3 DNA: TGTGCCAGCAGCGTCAACCCGGGACTAGCGGGGGAGCTTTTCACAGATACGCAGTATTTT.

The V and J genes are TRBV20-1 and TRBJ1-1; D remains unclear. The germline V gene encodes CDR1 DFQATT and CDR2 SNEGSKA (reference sequence). The CDR3 loop spans 14 amino acids. V dropped 3 bases and J dropped 0 bases, with 11 bases sitting between them. The CDR3 spells CSASVPGVNTEAFF. The CDR3, as DNA: TGCAGTGCTAGTGTCCCCGGGGTGAACACTGAAGCTTTCTTT.

The chain employs TRBV6-4 and TRBJ1-1; TRBD1 might be the D (5 bases). Trimming took 6 bases from V and 0 from J, leaving 11 bases between them. The germline V gene has CDR1 MRHNA and CDR2 SNTAGT. This CDR3 contains 14 residues. The CDR3 sequence: CASSPGGVNTEAFF. The CDR3 nucleotides are TGTGCCAGCAGCCCGGGAGGGGTGAACACTGAAGCTTTCTTT.

The rearrangement uses TRBV30 and TRBJ1-1, with D tentatively TRBD1 (5 bases). V was trimmed by 7 bases and J by 3 bases, leaving 9 bases between them. The CDR3 is made up of 11 amino acids. CDR1 GTSNPN and CDR2 SVGIG come from the germline V gene (reference sequence). CDR3 DNA sequence: TGTGCCTACCAGGGTGACACTGAAGCTTTCTTT. Its protein is CAYQGDTEAFF.